This T cell receptor (beta chain) was documented in a study of T cell responses to AZD1222 COVID-19 vaccine. On the study more broadly: Pooling of second doses given at about 4 or about 12 weeks was done.

Regarding this clone: Its antigen is undetermined.

J was trimmed by 5 bases and V by 1 base; bases with no gene match: 4. The CDR3 runs to 14 residues. Germline assignment: CDR1 MNHEY and CDR2 SMNVEV (reference sequence). Study outcomes and limitations: Receipt of two AZD1222 doses was followed by a rise in Spike-specific TCR breadth and depth.

The data were produced by immunoSEQ multiplex PCR, yet TCRdb's version contains in-frame clones alone and is incomplete. Among 75,000 to 100,000 clones listed, 70% to 90% were seen once. The source of this sequence is an adult in good health. The sample here was peripheral blood, taken on day 0 of AZD1222 vaccination. J is TRBJ1-1 and V is TRBV27; 7 bases fit TRBD1. In DNA form, the CDR3 reads TGTGCCAGCAGTTTATATACAGGGGAGACTGAAGCTTTCTTT. It encodes CASSLYTGETEAFF.